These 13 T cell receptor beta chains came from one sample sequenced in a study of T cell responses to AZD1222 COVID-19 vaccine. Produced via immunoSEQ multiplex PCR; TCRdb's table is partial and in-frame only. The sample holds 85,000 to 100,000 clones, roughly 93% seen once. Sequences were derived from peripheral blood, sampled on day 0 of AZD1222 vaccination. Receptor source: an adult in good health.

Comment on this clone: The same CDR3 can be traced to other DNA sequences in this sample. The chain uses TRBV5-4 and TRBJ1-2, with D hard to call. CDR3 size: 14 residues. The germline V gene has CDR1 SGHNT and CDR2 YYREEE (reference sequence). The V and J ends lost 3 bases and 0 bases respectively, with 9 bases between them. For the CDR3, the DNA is TGTGCCAGCAGCTCGTACGGAGCTAACTATGGCTACACCTTC. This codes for CASSSYGANYGYTF.

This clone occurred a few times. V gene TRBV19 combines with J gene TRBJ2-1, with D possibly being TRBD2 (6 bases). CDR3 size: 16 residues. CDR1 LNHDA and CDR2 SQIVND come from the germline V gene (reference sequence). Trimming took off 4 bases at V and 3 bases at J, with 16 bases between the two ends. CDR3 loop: CASSTSSVTFYNEQFF. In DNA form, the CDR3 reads TGTGCCAGTAGTACCTCTAGCGTTACTTTCTACAATGAGCAGTTCTTC. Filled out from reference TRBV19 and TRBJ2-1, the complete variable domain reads DGGITQSPKYLFRKEGQNVTLSCEQNLNHDAMYWYRQDPGQGLRLIYYSQIVNDFQKGDIAEGYSVSREKKESFPLTVTSAQKNPTAFYLCASSTSSVTFYNEQFFGPGTRLTVL.

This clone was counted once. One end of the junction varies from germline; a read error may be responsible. This chain's CDR3 is CASSLAGGANTGELFF. The DNA for the CDR3 is TGTGCTAGCAGCTTAGCTGGCGGGGCCAACACCGGGGAGCTGTTTTTT. V usage is TRBV7-7 and J usage is TRBJ2-2; the D gene is possibly TRBD2 (6 bases). Per germline, CDR1 SSHAT and CDR2 FNYEAQ (reference sequence). This CDR3 comprises 16 residues.

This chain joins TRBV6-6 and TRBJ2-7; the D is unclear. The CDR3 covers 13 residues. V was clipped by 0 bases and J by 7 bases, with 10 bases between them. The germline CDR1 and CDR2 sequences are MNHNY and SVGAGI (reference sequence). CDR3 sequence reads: CASSYSSPGEQYF. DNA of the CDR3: TGTGCCAGCAGTTACTCTTCCCCCGGTGAGCAGTACTTC.

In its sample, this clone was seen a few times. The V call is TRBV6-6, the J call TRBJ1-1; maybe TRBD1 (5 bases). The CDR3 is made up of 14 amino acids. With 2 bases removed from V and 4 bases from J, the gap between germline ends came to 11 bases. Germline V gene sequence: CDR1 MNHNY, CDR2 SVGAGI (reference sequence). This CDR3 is CASSYDSFGTEAFF. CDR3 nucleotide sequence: TGTGCCAGCAGTTACGACAGTTTTGGCACTGAAGCTTTCTTT.

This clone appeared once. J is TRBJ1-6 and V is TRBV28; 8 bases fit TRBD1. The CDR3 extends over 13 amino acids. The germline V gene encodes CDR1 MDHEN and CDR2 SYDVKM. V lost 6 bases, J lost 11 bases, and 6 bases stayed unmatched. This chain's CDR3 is CASSSPGGPPLHF. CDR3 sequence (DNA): TGTGCCAGCAGCTCTCCAGGGGGCCCACCCCTCCACTTT.

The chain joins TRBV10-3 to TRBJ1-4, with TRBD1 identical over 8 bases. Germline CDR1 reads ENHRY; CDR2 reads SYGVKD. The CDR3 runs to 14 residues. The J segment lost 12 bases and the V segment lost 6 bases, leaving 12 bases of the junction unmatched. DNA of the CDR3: TGTGCCATCAGGTCGGACAGGGTGGGTCGGGAACTGTTTTTT. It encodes CAIRSDRVGRELFF.

CDR3 sequence (DNA): TGTGCCAGCAAACCGACAGCGAGCTCCTACGAGCAGTACTTC. It yields the protein CASKPTASSYEQYF. This chain connects TRBV28 to TRBJ2-7; D might be TRBD1 (5 bases). CDR3 size: 14 residues. Germline V gene sequence: CDR1 MDHEN, CDR2 SYDVKM. Trimming took off 7 bases at V and 0 bases at J, with 13 bases between the two ends.

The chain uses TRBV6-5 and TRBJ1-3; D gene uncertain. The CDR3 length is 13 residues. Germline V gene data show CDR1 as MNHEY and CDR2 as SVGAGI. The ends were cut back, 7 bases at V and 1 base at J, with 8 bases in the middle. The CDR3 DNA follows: TGTGCCAGCATGACATTTTCTGGAAACACCATATATTTT. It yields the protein CASMTFSGNTIYF.

The CDR3: CASSLQVGIITDTQYF. CDR3 bases: TGTGCCAGCAGCCTCCAAGTTGGGATAATCACAGATACGCAGTATTTT. This rearrangement joins TRBV5-4 to TRBJ2-3; no reliable D call. V lost 4 bases and J lost 2, with 17 bases in between. CDR1 and CDR2 from the germline V gene are SGHNT and YYREEE (reference sequence). This CDR3 is 16 amino acids long.

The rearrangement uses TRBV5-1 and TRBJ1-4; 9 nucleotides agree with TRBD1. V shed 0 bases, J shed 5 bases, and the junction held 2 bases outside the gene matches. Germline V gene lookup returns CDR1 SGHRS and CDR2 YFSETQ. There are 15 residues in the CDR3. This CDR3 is CASSLGGTGNEKLFF. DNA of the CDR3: TGCGCCAGCAGCTTGGGTGGGACAGGGAATGAAAAACTGTTTTTT.

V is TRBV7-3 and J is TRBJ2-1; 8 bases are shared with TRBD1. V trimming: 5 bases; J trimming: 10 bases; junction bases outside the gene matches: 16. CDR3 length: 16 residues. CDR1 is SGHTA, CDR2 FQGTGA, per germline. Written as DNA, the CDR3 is TGTGCCAGCAGCCCGGGGCAGGGGGCCTCCTTGCGGGAGCAGTTCTTC. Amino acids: CASSPGQGASLREQFF.

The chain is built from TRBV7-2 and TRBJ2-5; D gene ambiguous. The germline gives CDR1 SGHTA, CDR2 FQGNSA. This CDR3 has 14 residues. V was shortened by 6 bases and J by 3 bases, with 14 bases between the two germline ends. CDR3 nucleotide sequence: TGTGCCAGCAGTCGACCATTCCGGGAAGAGACCCAGTACTTC. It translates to CASSRPFREETQYF. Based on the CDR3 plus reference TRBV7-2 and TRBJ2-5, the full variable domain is GAGVSQSPSNKVTEKGKDVELRCDPISGHTALYWYRQSLGQGLEFLIYFQGNSAPDKSGLPSDRFSAERTGGSVSTLTIQRTQQEDSAVYLCASSRPFREETQYFGPGTRLLVL.